These 13 T cell receptor beta chains originate from one sample sequenced in a study of blood T cell repertoires in COVID-19. Profiled with immunoSEQ multiplex PCR; TCRdb holds only in-frame clones, not every one. The profile shows about 98,000 clones, approximately 82% of them singletons. The sample taken for sequencing was peripheral blood. The receptors originated from a man aged 60 to 75 with active or convalescent COVID-19.

The rearrangement links TRBV5-4 to TRBJ1-5; weak D call: TRBD1 (6 bases). V lost 0 bases and J lost 6, with 10 bases in between. Germline V gives CDR1 SGHNT, CDR2 YYREEE (reference sequence). The CDR3 contains 14 residues. The CDR3 DNA is TGTGCCAGCAGCTTGGACAGGGCCAGTCAGCCCCAGCATTTT. It yields the protein CASSLDRASQPQHF.

The chain combines TRBV21-1 with TRBJ2-7; the table's D gene call, TRBD1, was not cross checked with the DNA. TRBV21-1 is reported as a pseudogene. This CDR3 has 18 residues. The CDR3 reads CASSKEGTGVPRSYEQYV. CDR3 DNA: TGTGCCAGCAGCAAAGAAGGGACAGGGGTCCCTCGGTCCTACGAGCAGTACGTC.

The chain recombines TRBV19 with TRBJ1-5; D might be TRBD1 (5 bases). Trimming left V 3 bases short and J 4 bases short, with 16 bases between. The CDR3 covers 16 residues. CDR1 is LNHDA and CDR2 is SQIVND in the germline V gene (reference sequence). This chain's CDR3 is CASSILGARGNQPQHF. CDR3 in DNA: TGTGCCAGTAGTATCTTAGGGGCCCGGGGGAATCAGCCCCAGCATTTT. Combining the CDR3 with reference TRBV19 and TRBJ1-5 gives the whole variable domain DGGITQSPKYLFRKEGQNVTLSCEQNLNHDAMYWYRQDPGQGLRLIYYSQIVNDFQKGDIAEGYSVSREKKESFPLTVTSAQKNPTAFYLCASSILGARGNQPQHFGDGTRLSIL.

The chain recombines TRBV27 with TRBJ2-7; 12 nucleotides line up with TRBD2. Germline V gene lookup returns CDR1 MNHEY and CDR2 SMNVEV (reference sequence). After removal of 10 bases from V and 6 bases from J, the junction contained 7 bases not matched to a gene. The CDR3 covers 13 residues. The CDR3 DNA is TGTGCCACCCGACTAGCGGGAGCGGTCGAGCAGTACTTC. Its protein product is CATRLAGAVEQYF.

The chain employs TRBV5-6 and TRBJ2-5; 8 nucleotides agree with TRBD1. Looked up from germline, CDR1 is SGHDT and CDR2 is YYEEEE. The CDR3 contains 16 residues. V lost 5 bases, J lost 2 bases, and 11 bases stayed unmatched. The DNA for the CDR3 is TGTGCCAGCAGATACGTGCCCGGACAGGGACAAGAGACCCAGTACTTC. Protein sequence: CASRYVPGQGQETQYF.

The V and J genes are TRBV6-4 and TRBJ2-7; 14 bases are a match to TRBD2. J was trimmed by 2 bases and V by 2 bases; bases with no gene match: 5. This CDR3 has 17 amino acids. Germline V CDR1 and CDR2: MRHNA, SNTAGT. CDR3 DNA: TGTGCCAGCAGTGACGCCGGACTAGCGGGAGGCACCTACGAGCAGTACTTC. Protein product: CASSDAGLAGGTYEQYF.

V usage is TRBV6-1 and J usage is TRBJ2-1; 9 positions agree with TRBD2. CDR1 MNHNS and CDR2 SASEGT come from the germline V gene. The ends lost 3 bases at V and 9 bases at J; junction bases unmatched: 9. The CDR3 has 15 amino acids. The CDR3: CASSDSGLAVVEQFF. DNA of the CDR3: TGTGCCAGCAGTGATTCGGGACTAGCAGTAGTTGAGCAGTTCTTC.

The chain couples TRBV18 to TRBJ2-2; 11 bases match TRBD2. This CDR3 contains 17 residues. Trimming removed 3 bases from V and 0 bases from J; junction bases left unmatched: 3. The germline V gene has CDR1 KGHSH and CDR2 LQKENI. The CDR3: CASSPLGLAANTGELFF. CDR3 coding DNA: TGTGCCAGCTCACCCTTGGGACTAGCGGCGAACACCGGGGAGCTGTTTTTT.

The chain has TRBV2 and TRBJ2-6; 8 bases are shared with TRBD1. CDR1 and CDR2 (germline): SNHLY, FYNNEI. The CDR3 spans 16 residues. The V gene end was trimmed by 6 bases and the J gene end by 0 bases; junction bases not matched to a gene: 4. CDR3 protein: CASSVGQASGANVLTF. The CDR3 DNA is TGTGCCAGCAGCGTGGGACAGGCCTCTGGGGCCAACGTCCTGACTTTC. Together with reference TRBV2 and TRBJ2-6, the CDR3 gives the full variable domain: EPEVTQTPSHQVTQMGQEVILRCVPISNHLYFYWYRQILGQKVEFLVSFYNNEISEKSEIFDDQFSVERPDGSNFTLKIRSTKLEDSAMYFCASSVGQASGANVLTFGAGSRLTVL.

The rearrangement links TRBV4-1 to TRBJ1-1; tentative D call: TRBD1 (5 bases). Germline V gene sequence: CDR1 MGHRA, CDR2 YSYEKL. The CDR3 spans 15 residues. V shed 0 bases and J shed 7 bases, with 15 bases lying between them. The chain's CDR3 is CASSQDGSGVGEAFF. The CDR3 DNA reads TGCGCCAGCAGCCAAGATGGCTCGGGGGTAGGTGAAGCTTTCTTT.

This clone was seen once. The chain couples TRBV2 to TRBJ2-5; TRBD2 aligns across 11 bases. The CDR3 extends over 16 amino acids. Germline V CDR1 and CDR2: SNHLY, FYNNEI. The ends lost 3 bases at V and 5 bases at J; junction bases unmatched: 8. CDR3: CASSDGSGRGKETQYF. The CDR3 DNA reads TGTGCCAGCAGTGATGGTAGCGGGAGGGGGAAGGAGACCCAGTACTTC.

V is TRBV4-3 and J is TRBJ1-2; 7 bases align to TRBD1. This CDR3 has 16 residues. Germline values: CDR1 LGHNA, CDR2 YSLEER. Germline trimming cut 1 base from V and 0 bases from J; bases unmatched to any gene: 5. CDR3 in DNA: TGCGCCAGCAGCCAAGGGACAGGCCCCTCTAACTATGGCTACACCTTC. Translating gives CASSQGTGPSNYGYTF.

This clone was observed once. This chain links TRBV28 with TRBJ1-4, with D possibly being TRBD1 (5 bases). There are 15 residues in the CDR3. Between the trimmed V and J ends, which lost 7 bases and 3 bases, there was a span of 15 bases. Germline values: CDR1 MDHEN, CDR2 SYDVKM. CDR3 amino acids: CASTSGGIANEKLFF. The CDR3 DNA follows: TGTGCCAGCACGTCGGGGGGGATAGCTAATGAAAAACTGTTTTTT.